This T cell receptor beta chain comes out of a study of T cell responses to AZD1222 COVID-19 vaccine. Study results and caveats: Spike-specific TCR breadth and depth rose after two AZD1222 doses. The sample set comprised mostly white British donors with more females, and clonal diversity was possibly underestimated. Sampling captured repertoires only after the peak T cell response.

The assay was immunoSEQ multiplex PCR, and TCRdb's table has in-frame clones only and misses some. The sample has around 140,000 clones, 70% to 90% seen once. CDR3 size: 14 residues. V gave up 7 bases and J gave up 1 base, with 11 bases separating them. Germline lookup yields CDR1 MNHEY and CDR2 SVGAGI. The count of this clone is one. Its specificity is unknown. The specimen was peripheral blood, collected 28 days after the second dose of the MenACWY control vaccine. The sequence came from an adult who received the MenACWY meningococcal vaccine as a control. The rearrangement links TRBV6-5 to TRBJ1-3, with D unresolved. The CDR3 coding sequence is TGTGCCAGCACCTCTGGAGGATCTGGAAACACCATATATTTT. It codes for CASTSGGSGNTIYF.